The 29 T cell receptor beta chains below all came from one sample that was sequenced in a study of chemoradiotherapy in HPV16-positive cancers. Only in-frame clones appear in the TCRdb table, and some are missing; sequencing was by immunoSEQ multiplex PCR. The sample lists about 17,000 clones, roughly 90% seen once, with about 2.1% in the top ten. The sequencing here drew on blood, taken from a patient who underwent chemoradiotherapy. These receptor sequences come from a human donor with HPV-associated anogenital cancer.

As to this clone: The sample has other DNA sequences that encode this CDR3 too. V gene TRBV18 combines with J gene TRBJ1-1; D ambiguous. The CDR3 sequence is 13 residues long. V dropped 2 bases and J dropped 1 base, with 5 bases sitting between them. Germline V CDR1 and CDR2: KGHSH, LQKENI. Here the CDR3 DNA reads TGTGCCAGCTCACCAGGAGGGAACACTGAAGCTTTCTTT. This encodes CASSPGGNTEAFF. Using reference TRBV18 and TRBJ1-1 for the parts outside the CDR3, the full variable domain is NAGVMQNPRHLVRRRGQEARLRCSPMKGHSHVYWYRQLPEEGLKFMVYLQKENIIDESGMPKERFSAEFPKEGPSILRIQQVVRGDSAAYFCASSPGGNTEAFFGQGTRLTVV.

The V gene is TRBV6-5, the J gene TRBJ2-7; D gene unclear. The CDR3 runs 11 residues. With 10 bases removed from V and 5 bases from J, the gap between germline ends came to 12 bases. Germline CDR1 MNHEY, CDR2 SVGAGI. Here the CDR3 reads CATLRADEQYF. Written as DNA, the CDR3 is TGTGCCACATTACGTGCTGACGAGCAGTACTTC.

The genes are TRBV6-6 and TRBJ1-1; TRBD1 is a possible D gene (6 bases). Between the trimmed V and J ends, which lost 4 bases and 2 bases, there was a span of 17 bases. Germline values: CDR1 MNHNY, CDR2 SVGAGI (reference sequence). The CDR3 covers 16 residues. The CDR3 loop reads CASSSLGIQGNTEAFF. CDR3 DNA sequence: TGTGCCAGCAGTTCCTTAGGGATACAGGGAAACACTGAAGCTTTCTTT.

This clone appeared a single time. The chain couples TRBV28 to TRBJ1-3; possible D gene TRBD1, 5 bases. The CDR3 contains 15 residues. The V and J ends lost 4 bases and 1 base respectively, with 11 bases between them. Germline V CDR1 and CDR2: MDHEN, SYDVKM. DNA for the CDR3: TGTGCCAGCAGTTCAAGACAGCTTTCTGGAAACACCATATATTTT. The encoded protein is CASSSRQLSGNTIYF.

The chain has TRBV15 and TRBJ1-2; D is perhaps TRBD1 (5 bases). The V end was cut by 0 bases, the J end by 8 bases, with 16 bases between. Germline loops: CDR1 LNHNV, CDR2 YYDKDF (reference sequence). This CDR3 has 15 residues. The CDR3 bases are TGTGCCACCAGCAGAGAAGGAAGGGGACTAGAGGGCTACACCTTC. This sequence encodes CATSREGRGLEGYTF.

The chain recombines TRBV5-1 with TRBJ1-2; 7 nucleotides agree with TRBD1. Unmatched junction bases numbered 12, after V lost 4 bases and J lost 3 bases. Germline V lookup: CDR1 SGHRS, CDR2 YFSETQ. This CDR3 contains 16 residues. CDR3 residues: CASSAPDRSGDYGYTF. The CDR3, as DNA: TGCGCCAGCAGCGCCCCGGACAGGTCGGGGGACTATGGCTACACCTTC.

In this sample, this clone turned up a few times. The V and J genes are TRBV29-1 and TRBJ1-4, with D maybe TRBD1 (5 bases). Trimming pared 5 bases from V and 0 bases from J, leaving 7 bases between. CDR1 and CDR2 (germline): SQVTM, ANQGSEA. This CDR3 has 13 amino acids. CDR3: CSVRGATNEKLFF. CDR3 bases: TGCAGCGTTCGAGGGGCAACTAATGAAAAACTGTTTTTT.

This clone was recorded a few times. The DNA for the CDR3 is TGTGCCTGGAGGCCCGGCAGGGGGCTTGATAGGAGCTATGGCTACACCTTC. It translates to CAWRPGRGLDRSYGYTF. V is TRBV30 and J is TRBJ1-2; 8 bases fit TRBD1. This CDR3 comprises 17 residues. Germline lookup yields CDR1 GTSNPN and CDR2 SVGIG (reference sequence). V lost 3 bases, J lost 4 bases, and 16 bases stayed unmatched.

The CDR3 sequence: CASNPIGREVNYGYTF. The DNA for the CDR3 is TGTGCCAGCAATCCCATTGGGAGGGAGGTGAACTATGGCTACACCTTC. The rearrangement links TRBV11-1 to TRBJ1-2; D unclear. Trimming shortened V by 7 bases and J by 2 bases, and 20 bases separated the two germline ends. The CDR3 is made up of 16 amino acids. Germline lookup yields CDR1 SGHAT and CDR2 FQDESV (reference sequence).

V gene TRBV25-1 combines with J gene TRBJ2-2, with 9 positions matching TRBD2. The germline gives CDR1 MGHDK, CDR2 SYGVNS. This CDR3 is 14 amino acids long. With 8 bases clipped from V and 6 bases from J, the junction kept 7 bases outside the gene matches. The CDR3 coding sequence is TGTGCCAGCTCCGGGACTAGCAGCGCCGGGGAGCTGTTTTTT. Translation gives CASSGTSSAGELFF.

This chain links TRBV5-8 with TRBJ2-7; possible D gene TRBD2, 5 bases. V lost 1 base, J lost 0 bases, and 8 bases lay in between. CDR1 is SGHTS and CDR2 is YDEGEE in the germline V gene. The CDR3 runs 14 residues. CDR3 bases: TGTGCCAGCAGCTTGACTCTAGCCTCCTACGAGCAGTACTTC. This sequence encodes CASSLTLASYEQYF.

This clone was seen only a few times. The gene calls are TRBV6-4 and TRBJ2-1; TRBD2 matches at 7 bases. V trimming: 3 bases; J trimming: 10 bases; junction bases outside the gene matches: 9. Germline V gene sequence: CDR1 MRHNA, CDR2 SNTAGT. The CDR3 contains 14 residues. CDR3 region: CASSEVAGIEEQFF. The CDR3, as DNA: TGTGCCAGCAGTGAGGTAGCGGGCATCGAGGAGCAGTTCTTC.

The chain combines TRBV18 with TRBJ2-2; D unclear. This CDR3 has 13 residues. V dropped 4 bases and J dropped 8 bases, with 11 bases sitting between them. Per germline, CDR1 KGHSH and CDR2 LQKENI. The CDR3 DNA is TGTGCCAGCTCACGCGTACTCACGGGGGAGCTGTTTTTT. This gives the protein CASSRVLTGELFF. Full variable domain (rest looked up from reference TRBV18 and TRBJ2-2): NAGVMQNPRHLVRRRGQEARLRCSPMKGHSHVYWYRQLPEEGLKFMVYLQKENIIDESGMPKERFSAEFPKEGPSILRIQQVVRGDSAAYFCASSRVLTGELFFGEGSRLTVL.

The CDR3 is CASSSRQGTDYEQYF. In DNA form, the CDR3 reads TGCGCCAGCAGCTCTAGACAGGGTACGGACTACGAGCAGTACTTC. This chain connects TRBV5-1 to TRBJ2-7; TRBD1 aligns across 7 bases. V shed 3 bases and J 3 bases; nucleotides not matched to a gene: 9. This CDR3 comprises 15 residues. The germline V gene encodes CDR1 SGHRS and CDR2 YFSETQ.

Of note for this clone: The sample holds other DNA sequences that translate to the same CDR3. This chain links TRBV5-6 with TRBJ1-3; 8 bases agree with TRBD1. Per germline, CDR1 SGHDT and CDR2 YYEEEE. The V gene end was trimmed by 0 bases and the J gene end by 8 bases; junction bases not matched to a gene: 10. The CDR3 consists of 16 residues. Here the CDR3 DNA reads TGTGCCAGCAGCTTGGGTTGGGCAGGGGGCGCGGACACCATATATTTT. It codes for CASSLGWAGGADTIYF.

The chain employs TRBV27 and TRBJ2-2; D is ambiguous. Germline V gene data show CDR1 as MNHEY and CDR2 as SMNVEV (reference sequence). V lost 3 bases, J lost 1 base, and 12 bases lay in between. The CDR3 length is 16 residues. This CDR3 is CASSFGRNWNTGELFF. The CDR3 DNA follows: TGTGCCAGCAGTTTTGGAAGGAATTGGAACACCGGGGAGCTGTTTTTT.

This chain uses TRBV11-2 with TRBJ2-3; D is ambiguous. CDR1 SGHAT and CDR2 FQNNGV come from the germline V gene. V was trimmed by 5 bases and J by 2 bases, leaving 5 bases between them. The CDR3 loop spans 12 amino acids. Here the CDR3 reads CASSLTTDTQYF. The CDR3 region has the DNA TGTGCCAGCAGCCTCACCACAGATACGCAGTATTTT.

This clone was seen more than once but under ten times. The J gene is TRBJ2-1, the V gene TRBV6-1; the match to TRBD2 covers 11 bases. With V trimmed by 6 bases and J by 8 bases, 6 bases remained unmatched. The CDR3 runs 14 residues. CDR1 and CDR2 (germline): MNHNS, SASEGT. The CDR3 DNA sequence: TGTGCCAGCAGCCTTAGCGGGGGGGCCTATGAGCAGTTCTTC. It codes for CASSLSGGAYEQFF.

The rearrangement uses TRBV5-6 and TRBJ2-7; D remains ambiguous. In germline, CDR1 is SGHDT, CDR2 YYEEEE. Trimming pared 3 bases from V and 2 bases from J, leaving 15 bases between. The CDR3 sequence is 15 residues long. Here the CDR3 reads CASSYSLAWTYEQYF. Written as DNA, the CDR3 is TGTGCCAGCAGCTATTCCCTCGCGTGGACCTACGAGCAGTACTTC.

The rearrangement links TRBV7-2 to TRBJ2-4; no clear D. The CDR3 extends over 15 amino acids. The germline CDR1 and CDR2 sequences are SGHTA and FQGNSA. V lost 5 bases to trimming and J lost 0 bases, with 11 bases between them. The CDR3: CASSLVGLAKNIQYF. The CDR3 region has the DNA TGTGCCAGCAGCCTTGTGGGATTAGCCAAAAACATTCAGTACTTC.

V and J are TRBV28 and TRBJ1-1; 7 positions agree with TRBD1. V was pared by 6 bases and J by 2 bases, with 9 bases of the junction left unmatched. From germline, CDR1 is MDHEN and CDR2 SYDVKM. The CDR3 totals 15 residues. Here the CDR3 reads CASSVGGAGNTEAFF. CDR3 DNA sequence: TGTGCCAGCAGCGTAGGGGGCGCGGGAAACACTGAAGCTTTCTTT.

This chain connects TRBV11-2 to TRBJ2-7, with D tentatively TRBD2 (6 bases). V was clipped by 5 bases and J by 2 bases, with 13 bases between them. CDR1 is SGHAT and CDR2 is FQNNGV in the germline V gene. The CDR3 covers 14 residues. The CDR3 DNA is TGTGCCAGCAGCCCCTGGGGACTTCCCTACGAGCAGTACTTC. This encodes CASSPWGLPYEQYF.

The rearrangement uses TRBV28 and TRBJ2-2; a possible D gene is TRBD1 (6 bases). The CDR3 consists of 15 residues. V lost 1 base to trimming and J lost 5 bases, with 11 bases between them. Germline V lookup: CDR1 MDHEN, CDR2 SYDVKM. CDR3 bases: TGTGCCAGCAGTTTATTAGCAGGGGTTACCGGGGAGCTGTTTTTT. This translates into CASSLLAGVTGELFF.

The V and J genes are TRBV2 and TRBJ2-7; D is perhaps TRBD2 (6 bases). This CDR3 contains 15 residues. V lost 5 bases and J lost 0, with 14 bases in between. Germline V lookup: CDR1 SNHLY, CDR2 FYNNEI. The CDR3 is CASSTEDYNSYEQYF. CDR3 sequence (DNA): TGTGCCAGCAGTACCGAGGACTATAACTCCTACGAGCAGTACTTC.

CDR3 residues: CASSLGAGLVTDTQYF. The CDR3 DNA follows: TGTGCCAGCAGCTTGGGGGCGGGACTAGTGACAGATACGCAGTATTTT. This chain links TRBV7-2 with TRBJ2-3; 8 bases are shared with TRBD2. Germline V gene sequence: CDR1 SGHTA, CDR2 FQGNSA. This CDR3 has 16 residues. The J segment lost 3 bases and the V segment lost 3 bases, leaving 8 bases of the junction unmatched.

The chain combines TRBV28 with TRBJ2-3; 11 nucleotides agree with TRBD2. V was pared by 6 bases and J by 6 bases, with 11 bases of the junction left unmatched. Germline values: CDR1 MDHEN, CDR2 SYDVKM. This CDR3 spans 16 amino acids. CDR3 protein: CASRTRLAGKADTQYF. The CDR3 DNA is TGTGCCAGCAGAACCCGACTAGCGGGAAAGGCGGATACGCAGTATTTT. Full variable domain (remainder filled in from reference TRBV28 and TRBJ2-3): DVKVTQSSRYLVKRTGEKVFLECVQDMDHENMFWYRQDPGLGLRLIYFSYDVKMKEKGDIPEGYSVSREKKERFSLILESASTNQTSMYLCASRTRLAGKADTQYFGPGTRLTVL.

V gene TRBV4-2 combines with J gene TRBJ2-7; 11 bases line up with TRBD2. Germline V lookup: CDR1 LGHNA, CDR2 YNFKEQ. The CDR3 is made up of 16 amino acids. V shed 2 bases and J 3 bases; nucleotides not matched to a gene: 6. CDR3 in amino acids: CASSQRRTSGFYEQYF. Here the CDR3 DNA reads TGTGCCAGCAGCCAACGGAGGACTAGCGGGTTCTACGAGCAGTACTTC.

The genes are TRBV4-1 and TRBJ1-1; D is perhaps TRBD1 (5 bases). The germline V gene has CDR1 MGHRA and CDR2 YSYEKL. The CDR3 is 13 residues long. Trimming took 0 bases from V and 6 from J, leaving 8 bases between them. The CDR3 protein is CASSQDKGPEAFF. The CDR3 DNA follows: TGCGCCAGCAGCCAAGATAAGGGGCCTGAAGCTTTCTTT.

The chain recombines TRBV30 with TRBJ1-1; TRBD1 might be the D (6 bases). The CDR3 totals 15 residues. V lost 2 bases and J 4 bases, leaving 17 bases between the germline ends. Germline CDR1 GTSNPN, CDR2 SVGIG (reference sequence). The CDR3 protein is CAWSPSWGRVTEAFF. The CDR3 DNA reads TGTGCCTGGAGTCCTTCCTGGGGGCGGGTCACTGAAGCTTTCTTT. Complete variable domain (other parts from reference TRBV30 and TRBJ1-1): SQTIHQWPATLVQPVGSPLSLECTVEGTSNPNLYWYRQAAGRGLQLLFYSVGIGQISSEVPQNLSASRPQDRQFILSSKKLLLSDSGFYLCAWSPSWGRVTEAFFGQGTRLTVV.